This T cell receptor beta chain was obtained from a study of OX40 agonist ivuxolimab in advanced cancers. Study summary: Patients with prior anti-PD-1, anti-PD-L1 or anti-CTLA-4 therapy were eligible; about 40% had some. Partial responses were seen in three patients, one with hepatocellular carcinoma and two with cutaneous melanoma.

As for this clone: The antigen remains unidentified.

Study conclusions and caveats: Clonal expansion was among the lowest in partial responders at 0.1-3.0 mg/kg, especially CD8+.

V was clipped by 5 bases and J by 5 bases; unmatched bases: 5. This CDR3 is 15 amino acids long. The germline gives CDR1 MNHEY, CDR2 SVGAGI. Profiling relied on immunoSEQ multiplex PCR, and the TCRdb table lists in-frame clones only, not all of them. Counted here are about 51,000 clones, around 82% occurring once; the ten biggest clones make up 2% to 2.5%. The sequence came from an adult with an advanced solid tumor such as melanoma, head and neck, liver or kidney cancer. This rearrangement joins TRBV6-5 to TRBJ2-1; 11 bases match TRBD2. This material consisted of CD4+ or CD8+ T cells sorted from blood, taken in a trial of the OX40 agonist ivuxolimab. Here the CDR3 DNA reads TGTGCCAGCAGTAAATCGGGACTAGCGGACAATGAGCAGTTCTTC. It is translated as CASSKSGLADNEQFF.